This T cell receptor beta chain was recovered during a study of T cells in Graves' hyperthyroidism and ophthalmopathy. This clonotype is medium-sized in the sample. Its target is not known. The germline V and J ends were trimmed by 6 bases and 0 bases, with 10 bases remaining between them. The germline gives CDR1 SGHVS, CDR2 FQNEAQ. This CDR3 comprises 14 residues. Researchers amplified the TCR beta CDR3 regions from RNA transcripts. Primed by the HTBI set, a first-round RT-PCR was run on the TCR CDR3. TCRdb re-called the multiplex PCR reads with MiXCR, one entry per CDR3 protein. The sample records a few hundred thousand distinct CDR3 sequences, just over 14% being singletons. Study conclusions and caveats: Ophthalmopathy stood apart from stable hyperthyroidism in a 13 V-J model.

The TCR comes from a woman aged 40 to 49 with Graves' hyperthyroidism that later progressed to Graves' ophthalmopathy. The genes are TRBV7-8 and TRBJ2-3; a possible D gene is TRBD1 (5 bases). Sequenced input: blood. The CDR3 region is CASSSGFSTDTQYF. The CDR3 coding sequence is TGTGCCAGCAGTTCAGGGTTTAGCACAGATACGCAGTATTTT.